This T cell receptor (beta chain) is from a study of control samples from healthy donors and cancer patients. Libraries were prepared by immunoSEQ multiplex PCR; TCRdb keeps only in-frame clonotypes and omits some of them. The sample lists 90,000 or so clones, 86% occurring once. Trimming left V 4 bases short and J 2 bases short, with 13 bases between. Germline V CDR1 and CDR2: SGDLS, YYNGEE. The CDR3 consists of 15 residues. Sequencing input: blood. The gene calls are TRBV9 and TRBJ1-5; a possible D gene is TRBD1 (5 bases). The receptor was isolated from a woman aged 50 to 65 in good health. The CDR3, as DNA: TGTGCCAGCAGCAAAGGGGCTTTTGGCAATCAGCCCCAGCATTTT. It is translated as CASSKGAFGNQPQHF.